This TCR beta chain stems from a study of CD8 T cells in ankylosing spondylitis. Study-wide points: What appeared characteristic of ankylosing spondylitis blood was a TCR beta motif of several highly homologous variants. Reactive arthritis synovial fluid and blood were previously reported to contain some motif variants.

Via MiXCR, TCRdb re-called the 5' RACE reads, giving one row per CDR3 protein. This sample has approximately 500,000 distinct CDR3 sequences; roughly 13% occur once, and the top ten carry approximately 6.2%. On this clonotype: Its antigen is as yet unknown.

Germline V lookup: CDR1 SGHVS, CDR2 FQNEAQ. The CDR3 runs to 16 residues. Trimming shortened V by 5 bases and J by 5 bases, and 21 bases separated the two germline ends. The receptor was derived from a male donor with ankylosing spondylitis. Sequenced sample: blood, either unsorted or a sorted T cell fraction (not recorded which). The chain has TRBV7-8 and TRBJ2-5, with no clear D. The CDR3 nucleotides are TGTGCCAGCAGCCTCGGGTCCTATGGGGTTAGTGAGACCCAGTACTTC. Amino acids: CASSLGSYGVSETQYF.